These T cell receptor beta chains were read from a single sample in a study of CD8 T cells in Susac syndrome. TCRdb reprocessed the immunoSEQ multiplex PCR reads via MiXCR and lists one record per CDR3 protein. The data hold tens of thousands of distinct CDR3 sequences, with 96% observed a single time. The sequencing sample was made of CD8+ T cells from PBMCs. Receptors originate from a human donor with Susac syndrome. Both conserved end residues are part of each CDR3. The D gene is left open where the match is weak. Where a row states a size, it is once, few, many or the class of an expanded clone; other rows omit it.

size	V	D	J	CDR3	DNA
-	TRBV6-2/TRBV6-3	TRBD2	TRBJ2-3	CASVDSGAMDTQYF	TGTGCCAGCGTCGATAGCGGGGCCATGGATACGCAGTATTTT
-	TRBV9	-	TRBJ2-1	CASSVDGNLEQFF	TGTGCCAGCAGCGTAGACGGCAACCTTGAGCAGTTCTTC
-	TRBV29-1	-	TRBJ2-1	CSVEGTLGYNEQFF	TGCAGCGTTGAAGGTACTTTGGGATACAATGAGCAGTTCTTC
-	TRBV30	TRBD1	TRBJ2-7	CAWSAGTGNYEQYF	TGTGCCTGGAGTGCCGGGACAGGGAACTACGAGCAGTACTTC
-	TRBV7-6	-	TRBJ1-1	CASSPGRGGTEAFF	TGTGCCAGCAGCCCGGGTAGAGGAGGGACTGAAGCTTTCTTT
-	TRBV12-5	-	TRBJ2-1	CASGLGNFNEQFF	TGTGCTAGTGGTTTGGGAAACTTTAATGAGCAGTTCTTC
once	TRBV15	TRBD1	TRBJ1-2	CATSTDRAQGYTF	TGTGCCACCAGCACCGACAGGGCTCAGGGCTACACCTTC
-	TRBV6-6	TRBD1	TRBJ1-1	CASSQPGGANTEAFF	TGTGCCAGCAGTCAGCCAGGGGGGGCGAACACTGAAGCTTTCTTT
-	TRBV25-1	-	TRBJ1-4	CASSLGGGFATNEKLFF	TGTGCCAGCAGTCTTGGAGGGGGATTTGCAACTAATGAAAAACTGTTTTTT
-	TRBV29-1	-	TRBJ1-5	CSAGRDSNQPQHF	TGCAGCGCTGGACGGGATAGCAATCAGCCCCAGCATTTT
-	TRBV7-6	-	TRBJ2-7	CASSLAAGQSYEQYF	TGTGCCAGCAGCTTAGCTGCGGGACAGAGCTACGAGCAGTACTTC
-	TRBV15	-	TRBJ1-5	CATSGGTGNQPQHF	TGTGCCACCAGCGGGGGGACGGGCAATCAGCCCCAGCATTTT
-	TRBV27	TRBD1	TRBJ1-5	CASSFADRANQPQHF	TGTGCCAGCAGTTTCGCAGACAGGGCAAATCAGCCCCAGCATTTT
once	TRBV29-1	-	TRBJ1-1	CSVGSNTEAFF	TGCAGCGTTGGTTCTAACACTGAAGCTTTCTTT
-	TRBV7-7	-	TRBJ2-5	CASSLEPTQETQYF	TGTGCTAGCAGCTTAGAACCTACCCAAGAGACCCAGTACTTC
-	TRBV4-1	TRBD1	TRBJ2-3	CASSQSGTGASDTQYF	TGCGCCAGCAGCCAGTCCGGGACAGGGGCGTCAGATACGCAGTATTTT
-	TRBV20-1	-	TRBJ2-2	CSARDLAGTGELFF	TGCAGTGCTAGAGATCTGGCAGGGACCGGGGAGCTGTTTTTT
-	TRBV4-2	TRBD2	TRBJ2-2	CASSQERLAGAGELFF	TGTGCCAGCAGCCAAGAACGGCTAGCGGGCGCCGGGGAGCTGTTTTTT
-	TRBV30	TRBD2	TRBJ2-1	CAWRSRRASSGGEHNEQFF	TGTGCCTGGAGGAGTCGGAGAGCGTCTAGCGGGGGGGAACACAATGAGCAGTTCTTC
-	TRBV19	TRBD1	TRBJ2-7	CASSPTGQSYEQYF	TGTGCCAGTAGTCCGACAGGGCAGTCCTACGAGCAGTACTTC
-	TRBV5-4	-	TRBJ1-5	CASSFGAGNQPQHF	TGTGCCAGCAGCTTCGGGGCAGGCAATCAGCCCCAGCATTTT
-	TRBV3-1	-	TRBJ1-1	CASSHALNTEAFF	TGTGCCAGCAGCCACGCACTGAACACTGAAGCTTTCTTT
-	TRBV15	-	TRBJ1-2	CATSRDPGSPYGYTF	TGTGCCACCAGCAGAGATCCAGGCAGCCCCTATGGCTACACCTTC
-	TRBV25-1	-	TRBJ1-4	CASATTEFNEKLFF	TGTGCCAGTGCGACAACGGAGTTTAATGAAAAACTGTTTTTT
-	TRBV10-3	-	TRBJ2-7	CAISLGVTTYEQYF	TGTGCCATCAGTTTAGGGGTTACAACCTACGAGCAGTACTTC
-	TRBV30	TRBD1	TRBJ1-5	CAWSSPQGTGLQPQHF	TGTGCCTGGAGCTCCCCCCAAGGGACAGGGCTCCAGCCCCAGCATTTT
-	TRBV4-3	-	TRBJ1-5	CASSQDLRLSSNQPQHF	TGCGCCAGCAGCCAAGATTTAAGGTTGAGTAGCAATCAGCCCCAGCATTTT
-	TRBV5-6	TRBD2	TRBJ2-1	CASLLGGNEQFF	TGTGCCAGCTTACTGGGGGGGAATGAGCAGTTCTTC
once	TRBV29-1	TRBD2	TRBJ2-1	CSVELAGGRREQFF	TGCAGCGTTGAATTGGCGGGGGGGCGTCGTGAGCAGTTCTTC
-	TRBV10-3	-	TRBJ2-5	CAISEPWGDQETQYF	TGTGCCATCAGTGAGCCGTGGGGAGACCAAGAGACCCAGTACTTC
-	TRBV9	TRBD1	TRBJ2-3	CASSFGQGGDTQYF	TGTGCCAGCAGTTTTGGACAGGGGGGGGATACGCAGTATTTT
-	TRBV6-2/TRBV6-3	-	TRBJ2-1	CASSYMGGEQFF	TGTGCCAGCAGCTATATGGGCGGTGAGCAGTTCTTC
-	TRBV19	-	TRBJ1-1	CASSKGGRRLEAFF	TGTGCCAGTAGTAAGGGGGGCAGGCGACTTGAAGCTTTCTTT
-	TRBV5-4	TRBD1	TRBJ1-2	CASSLEDRANYGYTF	TGTGCCAGCAGCTTAGAGGACAGGGCCAACTATGGCTACACCTTC
once	TRBV21-1	-	TRBJ1-6	CASIFGSGRQDPYSPLHF	TGTGCCAGCATTTTTGGGTCGGGCAGACAGGACCCGTATTCACCCCTCCACTTT
-	TRBV6-1	TRBD2	TRBJ2-3	CASRIRLAGGRTDTQYF	TGTGCCAGCAGAATCCGACTAGCGGGGGGGCGTACAGATACGCAGTATTTT
-	TRBV28	-	TRBJ2-7	CHDGTDSYEQYF	TGCCACGACGGGACGGATTCCTACGAGCAGTACTTC
-	TRBV29-1	-	TRBJ2-5	CSVVHPQGRETQYF	TGCAGCGTAGTCCACCCACAGGGTCGGGAGACCCAGTACTTC
-	TRBV2	-	TRBJ1-6	CASSRRTASSYNSPLHF	TGTGCCAGCAGTCGCCGGACGGCGAGCTCCTATAATTCACCCCTCCACTTT
-	TRBV11-3	TRBD1	TRBJ2-6	CASSAGGSGANVLTF	TGTGCCAGCAGCGCAGGGGGCTCAGGGGCCAACGTCCTGACTTTC
-	TRBV2	-	TRBJ2-1	CATRGYNEQFF	TGTGCCACCCGGGGTTACAATGAGCAGTTCTTC
-	TRBV20-1	TRBD1	TRBJ1-4	CSAHRGTNEKLFF	TGCAGTGCTCACAGGGGGACTAATGAAAAACTGTTTTTT
-	TRBV5-1	-	TRBJ1-1	CASSWGDGRDTEAFF	TGCGCCAGCAGCTGGGGCGACGGGCGGGACACTGAAGCTTTCTTT
-	TRBV11-1	-	TRBJ1-3	CASSLSVSGNTIYF	TGTGCCAGCAGCCTCTCCGTCTCTGGAAACACCATATATTTT
-	TRBV5-1	-	TRBJ1-1	CASSLEVEDTEAFF	TGCGCCAGCAGCTTGGAAGTGGAGGACACTGAAGCTTTCTTT